This T cell receptor beta chain was recorded in a study of siplizumab effects on memory and regulatory T cells. Produced via immunoSEQ multiplex PCR; TCRdb's table is partial and in-frame only. The sample includes approximately 60,000 clones, around three quarters seen only once; the top ten take 0.4% to 0.45%. For this clone: Its target is not known.

Study findings and constraints: Unstimulated subset assignment was obtained for only a minor fraction of alloreactive clones.

CDR1 is GTSNPN, CDR2 SVGIG, per germline (reference sequence). The V and J ends lost 0 bases and 8 bases, in that order; junction bases with no gene match: 10. This CDR3 is 15 amino acids long. The source material was memory CD4+ T cells sorted from blood. The chain joins TRBV30 to TRBJ2-7; 10 nucleotides align to TRBD1. The sequence was collected from a human donor in good health. CDR3: CAWSVGGQGQSQQYF. As DNA, the CDR3 is TGTGCCTGGAGTGTAGGGGGACAGGGGCAGTCTCAGCAGTACTTC.